This TCR beta chain was captured in a study of T cell changes during pregnancy in multiple sclerosis. V was shortened by 5 bases and J by 1 base, with 9 bases between the two germline ends. The CDR3 spans 13 residues. CDR1 and CDR2 from the germline V gene are SEHNR and FQNEAQ (reference sequence). Produced via immunoSEQ multiplex PCR; TCRdb's table is partial and in-frame only. The sample lists tens of thousands of clones; 91% were seen once. The starting material was peripheral blood, obtained in the second trimester of pregnancy. This sequence joins TRBV7-9 and TRBJ2-7; possibly TRBD1 for D (6 bases). The TCR comes from a female donor with multiple sclerosis, enrolled in a pregnancy study. The DNA for the CDR3 is TGTGCCAGCAGCATCGGACAGTCCTACGAGCAGTACTTC. This sequence encodes CASSIGQSYEQYF.